This T cell receptor (beta chain) appears in the sequencing data of a study of T cell responses to AZD1222 COVID-19 vaccine. General observations from the study: Of spike-specific TCRs, nearly half reportedly target regions left unmutated in variants.

Profiling relied on immunoSEQ multiplex PCR, and the TCRdb table lists in-frame clones only, not all of them. The sample gives about 82,000 clones, 90% of which show up once; less than 7.5% is in the top ten. Unmatched junction bases numbered 9, after V lost 6 bases and J lost 8 bases. The germline CDR1 and CDR2 sequences are MNHEY and SVGEGT. This CDR3 region has 13 residues. With respect to this clone: What it binds is not known.

The origin of this receptor is an adult in good health. Here the sequenced sample was peripheral blood, taken on day 0 of AZD1222 vaccination. The chain joins TRBV6-2 or TRBV6-3 to TRBJ1-2, with 7 bases fitting TRBD1. The DNA for the CDR3 is TGTGCCAGCAGCACAGGGGACCAACGGGGCTACACCTTC. Amino acid sequence: CASSTGDQRGYTF.